This T cell receptor beta chain was observed in a study of T-cell memory formation after mild COVID-19. Study details: Each donor largely had its own TCR clusters. Findings and caveats of the study: There were some responding clones in pre-infection memory, which suggested that cross-reactive memory had joined. Of the contracting clones, CD4+ ones lay mainly in CM and EM, and CD8+ ones in EMRA. Contracting clones from day 15 to 85 had balanced CD4/CD8; later expanders favoured CD4+.

Of note for this clonotype: Its antigen remains unidentified.

V was clipped by 4 bases and J by 0 bases; unmatched bases: 4. This CDR3 contains 16 residues. Germline V gene sequence: CDR1 MNHNS, CDR2 SASEGT. TCRdb re-analysed the 5' RACE reads in MiXCR, keeping a single row per CDR3 protein. The repertoire includes 400,000 to 550,000 distinct CDR3 sequences, about 23% of them detected once, and under 15% sits in the top ten. The sequence derives from an adult woman who had mild COVID-19 (a few samples of this study predate the infection). Cell type and time point are not known. The specimen was PBMCs or a T cell subset sorted from them (not recorded which). The V call is TRBV6-1, the J call TRBJ2-1; 9 bases are shared with TRBD2. The CDR3 is CASSGLAGDSYNEQFF. The CDR3 DNA follows: TGTGCCAGCAGTGGCTTAGCGGGAGACTCCTACAATGAGCAGTTCTTC.